Presented here are 18 T cell receptor beta chains from one specimen sequenced in a study of blood T cell repertoires in COVID-19. Profiled with immunoSEQ multiplex PCR; TCRdb holds only in-frame clones, not every one. The sample has about 100,000 clones, around nine tenths seen once. The specimen was peripheral blood. The receptors were sampled from a man in his 70s with acute or convalescent COVID-19.

CDR3 residues: CASSQVTGRGEEKLFF. Here the CDR3 DNA reads TGCGCCAGCAGCCAAGTCACGGGGAGAGGAGAAGAAAAACTGTTTTTT. The chain carries TRBV4-3 and TRBJ1-4, with unresolved D. V was trimmed by 1 base and J by 8 bases, leaving 17 bases between them. The CDR3 runs 16 residues. From germline, CDR1 is LGHNA and CDR2 YSLEER.

The CDR3 here is CASNWKTGETQYF. The DNA for the CDR3 is TGTGCCAGCAATTGGAAGACCGGGGAGACCCAGTACTTC. The chain carries TRBV6-5 and TRBJ2-5; D not certain. The CDR3 is made up of 13 amino acids. In germline, CDR1 is MNHEY, CDR2 SVGAGI. Trimming cost V 7 bases and J 5 bases, with 14 bases left between them.

The chain combines TRBV14 with TRBJ1-2, with D perhaps TRBD1 (6 bases). CDR1 and CDR2 from the germline V gene are SGHDN and FVKESK. V was pared by 0 bases and J by 7 bases, with 15 bases between. This CDR3 has 15 residues. CDR3 nucleotides: TGTGCCAGCAGCCAAGATGAGACAGGATGGGGTGGCTACACCTTC. Its translation: CASSQDETGWGGYTF.

As regards this clone: One end of the junction does not line up with germline, which may come from a read error. V usage is TRBV7-7 and J usage is TRBJ2-5; 7 nucleotides match TRBD2. CDR1 and CDR2 (germline): SSHAT, FNYEAQ (reference sequence). There are 15 residues in the CDR3. The CDR3 is CASSLSLGGKETQYF. The CDR3, as DNA: TGTGCTAGCAGCTTATCCCTCGGGGGGAAGGAGACCCAGTACTTC.

The rearrangement uses TRBV30 and TRBJ1-1; 7 bases match TRBD1. Germline V lookup: CDR1 GTSNPN, CDR2 SVGIG (reference sequence). J lost 4 bases, V lost 0 bases, and 5 bases had no gene match. The CDR3 is 14 residues long. CDR3 amino acids: CAWSVGGGGTEAFF. The CDR3 DNA reads as TGTGCCTGGAGTGTAGGGGGCGGAGGCACTGAAGCTTTCTTT.

This clone was detected once. This sequence joins TRBV15 and TRBJ2-7; TRBD1 agrees at 7 bases. The germline CDR1 and CDR2 sequences are LNHNV and YYDKDF (reference sequence). V lost 8 bases and J lost 0; bases outside the gene matches: 4. The CDR3 covers 13 residues. The CDR3 bases are TGTGCCACCTCGGGACAGCCCTCCTACGAGCAGTACTTC. As protein: CATSGQPSYEQYF. Based on the CDR3 plus reference TRBV15 and TRBJ2-7, the full variable domain is DAMVIQNPRYQVTQFGKPVTLSCSQTLNHNVMYWYQQKSSQAPKLLFHYYDKDFNNEADTPDNFQSRRPNTSFCFLDIRSPGLGDTAMYLCATSGQPSYEQYFGPGTRLTVT.

The chain combines TRBV13 with TRBJ2-3, with 15 nucleotides matching TRBD2. The CDR3 totals 17 residues. CDR1 PRHDT and CDR2 FYEKMQ come from the germline V gene (reference sequence). J lost 5 bases, V lost 4 bases, and 7 bases had no gene match. The CDR3 is CASSSGLAGGPRDTQYF. Here the CDR3 DNA reads TGTGCCAGCAGCTCCGGACTAGCGGGAGGGCCTCGAGATACGCAGTATTTT.

The V gene is TRBV5-6, the J gene TRBJ1-2; D is unresolved. The CDR3 contains 14 residues. V gave up 4 bases and J gave up 7 bases, with 17 bases separating them. CDR1 and CDR2 (germline): SGHDT, YYEEEE. The CDR3 is CASSPRASAGGYTF. The CDR3 DNA reads TGTGCCAGCAGCCCGAGGGCCTCAGCAGGTGGCTACACCTTC.

The rearrangement uses TRBV27 and TRBJ1-1; D is possibly TRBD1 (5 bases). The CDR3 has 13 amino acids. The germline V and J ends were trimmed by 5 bases and 4 bases, with 11 bases remaining between them. Germline CDR1 MNHEY, CDR2 SMNVEV (reference sequence). CDR3 region: CASSRDGSTEAFF. The CDR3 coding sequence is TGTGCCAGCAGTCGGGACGGGAGCACTGAAGCTTTCTTT.

The rearrangement links TRBV5-6 to TRBJ1-6; 8 nucleotides agree with TRBD1. This CDR3 spans 17 amino acids. Trimming cost V 4 bases and J 10 bases; bases outside gene matches: 16. Looked up from germline, CDR1 is SGHDT and CDR2 is YYEEEE. DNA for the CDR3: TGTGCCAGCAGCCTAACGACAGGGGCTGGGTTTAGATCACCCCTCCACTTT. As protein: CASSLTTGAGFRSPLHF.

The rearrangement uses TRBV2 and TRBJ1-5, with D possibly being TRBD1 (6 bases). The CDR3 has 13 residues. Deletions cut 6 bases from V and 6 bases from J, with 12 bases between. In germline, CDR1 is SNHLY, CDR2 FYNNEI. The CDR3 loop is CASSPQGRQPQHF. The CDR3 DNA is TGTGCCAGCAGCCCACAGGGACGTCAGCCCCAGCATTTT.

The rearrangement uses TRBV11-3 and TRBJ2-1; D is unclear. Germline V gene data show CDR1 as SGHNT and CDR2 as YENEEA. The CDR3 is 17 residues long. Between the trimmed V and J ends, which lost 1 base and 2 bases, there was a span of 15 bases. The CDR3 DNA sequence: TGTGCCAGCAGCTTAGTTCCCTATCTAATCCCCTACAATGAGCAGTTCTTC. This sequence encodes CASSLVPYLIPYNEQFF.

The chain couples TRBV6-2 or TRBV6-3 to TRBJ1-5; possible D gene TRBD1, 5 bases. Germline-derived CDR1 and CDR2 are MNHEY and SVGEGT. CDR3 length equals 14 residues. V was cut by 4 bases and J by 4 bases, with 11 bases left in between. CDR3 DNA: TGTGCCAGCAGTTTAAGACAGACAAATCAGCCCCAGCATTTT. Its translation: CASSLRQTNQPQHF.

The V call is TRBV28, the J call TRBJ2-5; a weak D match, TRBD2 (5 bases). The V end was cut by 6 bases, the J end by 0 bases, with 20 bases between. CDR1 is MDHEN and CDR2 is SYDVKM in the germline V gene. There are 17 residues in the CDR3. DNA of the CDR3: TGTGCCAGCAGCCCCCAAGGTGTGAGGGTGTACCAAGAGACCCAGTACTTC. Protein product: CASSPQGVRVYQETQYF.

The CDR3 spells CASSFVAGGRRDTQYF. CDR3 DNA sequence: TGTGCCAGCAGCTTTGTAGCGGGGGGCCGGAGAGATACGCAGTATTTT. This chain joins TRBV11-2 and TRBJ2-3, with TRBD2 matching 10 bases. This CDR3 spans 16 amino acids. From germline, CDR1 is SGHAT and CDR2 FQNNGV. V gave up 3 bases and J gave up 5 bases; unmatched junction bases: 8.

This rearrangement joins TRBV27 to TRBJ2-5, with 11 bases fitting TRBD2. Germline trimming cut 7 bases from V and 5 bases from J; bases unmatched to any gene: 9. This CDR3 has 15 residues. The V gene's germline CDR1 is MNHEY and CDR2 SMNVEV (reference sequence). This chain's CDR3 is CASTVSGGEGETQYF. The CDR3 nucleotides are TGTGCCAGCACCGTTAGCGGGGGGGAAGGGGAGACCCAGTACTTC.

This clone occurred a few times. The rearrangement uses TRBV5-4 and TRBJ2-1, with D perhaps matching TRBD2 (6 bases). The V end lost 5 bases, the J end lost 2 bases, and 14 bases lay between the germline ends. Germline-derived CDR1 and CDR2 are SGHNT and YYREEE (reference sequence). This CDR3 region has 15 residues. For the CDR3, the DNA is TGTGCCAGCAGTATCGCGGGGAGGACCTACAATGAGCAGTTCTTC. This sequence encodes CASSIAGRTYNEQFF.

The J gene is TRBJ2-3, the V gene TRBV18; tentative D call: TRBD1 (5 bases). Deletions cut 4 bases from V and 4 bases from J, with 15 bases between. CDR1 and CDR2 (germline): KGHSH, LQKENI. The CDR3 spans 15 residues. The CDR3 nucleotides are TGTGCCAGCTCACTTTCAGGGCCACTCTCAGATACGCAGTATTTT. This translates into CASSLSGPLSDTQYF.